The rows below give T cell receptor beta chains drawn from one sample of a study of CD8 T cells in Susac syndrome. TCRdb analysed the immunoSEQ multiplex PCR reads with MiXCR anew, one entry per CDR3 protein. The table includes fewer than 250,000 distinct CDR3 sequences, about 90% detected once. The material sequenced was CD8+ T cells from PBMCs. The receptors derive from a human donor with multiple sclerosis. Each CDR3 is given without its conserved first and last residue.

j_call v_call cdr3_aa
TRBJ2-7 TRBV27 ASSLWTSGRPWEQY
TRBJ2-1 TRBV28 ASSSGVGNNEQF
TRBJ2-1 TRBV18 ASSPPLSYSNNEQF
TRBJ2-1 TRBV5-6 ASSLEGQGKF
TRBJ1-1 TRBV2 ASSEEGDTEAF
TRBJ2-1 TRBV13 ASSVRGTRSGEQF
TRBJ2-3 TRBV9 ASSASLAGRADTQY
TRBJ2-5 TRBV6-1 ASSEIAGATQY
TRBJ1-6 TRBV4-1 ASSQDVSLYNSPLH
TRBJ2-3 TRBV9 ASSEGAGTGTDTQY
TRBJ2-5 TRBV4-1 ASSPGTRRETQY
TRBJ2-1 TRBV10-3 AISANHPGQGSSIYNEQF
TRBJ1-5 TRBV4-1 ASSQEDRGSNQPQH
TRBJ2-7 TRBV4-1 ASSQVRVSENEQY
TRBJ2-1 TRBV12-3/TRBV12-4 ASSLTLNEQF
TRBJ1-1 TRBV7-8 ASTDGHRITEAF
TRBJ1-3 TRBV19 ASSGRGNSLPFSGNTIY
TRBJ2-2 TRBV19 ASIPLDRPGELF
TRBJ1-1 TRBV20-1 SGDPSLAEAF
TRBJ2-1 TRBV7-9 ASSLGNSLLNNEQF
TRBJ1-3 TRBV19 ASNLLGPSGNTIY
TRBJ1-5 TRBV30 AWTAGPTNQPQH
TRBJ1-6 TRBV27 ASSLFGTPLH
TRBJ2-7 TRBV7-9 ASSLTGEDEQY
TRBJ1-1 TRBV19 ASKDRLNTEAF
TRBJ2-5 TRBV12-3/TRBV12-4 ASTADSGGGETQY
TRBJ2-3 TRBV7-8 ASSPLRGVVPDTQY
TRBJ1-4 TRBV3-1 ARGYYGTRGEKLF
TRBJ2-7 TRBV5-1 ASSLVGPGTDEQY
TRBJ2-5 TRBV5-4 ASSLVPWTGRLQETQY
TRBJ2-3 TRBV20-1 SAVSTGTGSFIPFTDTQY
TRBJ2-7 TRBV21-1 ASSIRSYEQY
TRBJ2-1 TRBV30 AWSAGLAGEGEQF
TRBJ1-6 TRBV2 ASEGTRETLH
TRBJ1-2 TRBV2 ASSERELANYGYT
TRBJ2-1 TRBV7-9 ASSLGLAGARYNEQF
TRBJ1-1 TRBV10-3 ATAGPNTEAF
TRBJ2-1 TRBV6-1 ASSPLWRGGLDEQF
TRBJ2-7 TRBV6-5 ASRPGLVFYEQY
TRBJ1-2 TRBV9 ASSVGGSQSYT
TRBJ2-7 TRBV7-9 ASIGTEGSYEQY
TRBJ2-7 TRBV6-5 ASSQTGREQY
TRBJ2-1 TRBV12-3/TRBV12-4 ASSLPGYSYNEQF
TRBJ2-2 TRBV9 ASRQGADTGELF
TRBJ1-3 TRBV7-6 ASSSYFRADSGNTIY
TRBJ1-2 TRBV3-1 ASSPQDRGPNYGYT
TRBJ2-1 TRBV13 ASSATSGGHNEQF
TRBJ2-3 TRBV7-8 ASSGDTVTQY
TRBJ1-1 TRBV7-2 ASSFSRNTEAF
TRBJ2-5 TRBV13 ASSLGAARETQY
TRBJ2-7 TRBV4-1 ASSQVGGYEQY
TRBJ1-5 TRBV16 ASSQSHSNQPQH
TRBJ2-1 TRBV7-9 ASNPDSARNEQF
TRBJ1-1 TRBV7-9 ASADGNTEAF
TRBJ2-5 TRBV7-7 ASSPGEGNQETQY
TRBJ2-7 TRBV4-1 ASSQVGVDEQY